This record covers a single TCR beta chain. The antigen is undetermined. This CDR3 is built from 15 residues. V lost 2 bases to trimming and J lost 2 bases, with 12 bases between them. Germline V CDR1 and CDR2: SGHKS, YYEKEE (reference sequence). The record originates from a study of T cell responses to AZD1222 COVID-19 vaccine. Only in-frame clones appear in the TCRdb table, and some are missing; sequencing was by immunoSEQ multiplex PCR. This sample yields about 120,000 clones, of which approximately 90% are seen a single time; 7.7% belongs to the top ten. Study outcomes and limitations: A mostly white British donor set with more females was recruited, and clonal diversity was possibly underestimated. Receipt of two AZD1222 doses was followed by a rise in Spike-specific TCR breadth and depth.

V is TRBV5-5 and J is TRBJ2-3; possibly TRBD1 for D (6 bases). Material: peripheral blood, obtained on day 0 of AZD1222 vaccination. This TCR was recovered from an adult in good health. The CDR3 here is CASSFQGPSTDTQYF. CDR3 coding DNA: TGTGCCAGCAGCTTCCAGGGGCCTTCCACAGATACGCAGTATTTT.